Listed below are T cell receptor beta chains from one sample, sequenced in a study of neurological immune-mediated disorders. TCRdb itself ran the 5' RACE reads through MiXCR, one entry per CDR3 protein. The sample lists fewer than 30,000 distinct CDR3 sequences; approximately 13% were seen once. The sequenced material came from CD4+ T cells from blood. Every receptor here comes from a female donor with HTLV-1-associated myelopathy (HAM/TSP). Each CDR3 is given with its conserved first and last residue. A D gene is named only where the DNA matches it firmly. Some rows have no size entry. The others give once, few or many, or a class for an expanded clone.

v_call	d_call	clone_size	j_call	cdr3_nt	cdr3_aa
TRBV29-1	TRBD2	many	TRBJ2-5	TGCAGCGTTAATGGAGCTACGACTAGCGACCACCAAGAGACCCAGTACTTC	CSVNGATTSDHQETQYF
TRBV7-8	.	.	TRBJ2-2	TGTGCCAGCACGACGGGGGCGGGGAACACCGGGGAGCTGTTTTTT	CASTTGAGNTGELFF
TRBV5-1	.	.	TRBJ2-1	TGCGCCAGCAGCTTGATTTCTAGCGCCTACAATGAGCAGTTCTTC	CASSLISSAYNEQFF
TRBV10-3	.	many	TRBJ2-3	TGTGCCATCAAGACGGGACTCCAGAACACAGATACGCAGTATTTT	CAIKTGLQNTDTQYF
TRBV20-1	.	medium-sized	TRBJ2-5	TGCAGTGCTGGCATACAGTACCAAGAGACCCAGTACTTC	CSAGIQYQETQYF
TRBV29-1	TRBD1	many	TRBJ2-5	TGCAGCGTCCCGGGACAGGGAGAGACCCAGTACTTC	CSVPGQGETQYF
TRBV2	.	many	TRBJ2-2	TGTGCCAGCAGTGAATCGGGTATCTCGAACACCGGGGAGCTGTTTTTT	CASSESGISNTGELFF
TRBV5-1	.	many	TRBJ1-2	TGCGCCAGCAGCTTAGAGGGGAATGGCTACACCTTC	CASSLEGNGYTF
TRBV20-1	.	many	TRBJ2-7	TGCAGTGCTAGAGGGGGGGGCCAAGGCACCTACGAGCAGTACTTC	CSARGGGQGTYEQYF
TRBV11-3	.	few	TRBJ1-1	TGTGCCAGCAGCACCAACAGGGTTCAGAGCGCTGAAGCTTTCTTT	CASSTNRVQSAEAFF
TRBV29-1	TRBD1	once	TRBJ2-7	TGCAGCCCCGGGACAGGGGGAAGCGAGCAGTACTTC	CSPGTGGSEQYF
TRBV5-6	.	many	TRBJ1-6	TGTGCCAGCAGCTACAGGGATAATTCACCCCTCCACTTT	CASSYRDNSPLHF
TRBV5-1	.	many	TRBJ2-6	TGCGCCAGCAGGGACAGCCCTGGGGGGGCCAACGTCCTGACTTTC	CASRDSPGGANVLTF
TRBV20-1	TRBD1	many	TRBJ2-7	TGCAGTGCTTTTTCCGGGACAGGGGGCTACGAGCAGTACTTC	CSAFSGTGGYEQYF
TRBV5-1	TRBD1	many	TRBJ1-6	TGCGCCAGCAGCTTTACGGGACAGGGTCGGCTTCAGTGGGGGGTGAATTCACCCCTCCACTTT	CASSFTGQGRLQWGVNSPLHF
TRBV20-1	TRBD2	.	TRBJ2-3	TGCAGTGCGTCCTCCGAGCGGGGGGACCAAACAAACACAGATACGCAGTATTTT	CSASSERGDQTNTDTQYF
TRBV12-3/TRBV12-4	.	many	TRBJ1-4	TGTGCCAGCACCGACAGTTTGACTAATGAAAAACTGTTTTTT	CASTDSLTNEKLFF
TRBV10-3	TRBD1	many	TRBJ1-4	TGTGCCATCAGGACAGGGCCCAACGAAAAACTGTTTTTT	CAIRTGPNEKLFF
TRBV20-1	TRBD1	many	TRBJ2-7	TGCAGTGCTAGAACCTTGACAGGGACCCACGAGCAGTACTTC	CSARTLTGTHEQYF
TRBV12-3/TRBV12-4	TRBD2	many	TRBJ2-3	TGTGCCAGCGGGGTCTCGATCTCCGGGAGGGATACGCAGTATTTT	CASGVSISGRDTQYF
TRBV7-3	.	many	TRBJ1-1	TGTGCCAGCAGCTTAATAGGGAGAAACACTGAAGCTTTCTTT	CASSLIGRNTEAFF
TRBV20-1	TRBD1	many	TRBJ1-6	TGCAGTGCTAGTCCGGGACAGGGCTATTCACCCCTCCACTTT	CSASPGQGYSPLHF
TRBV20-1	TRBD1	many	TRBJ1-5	TGCAGTGCTAGAGTGGGACAGGGGAGTCAGCCCCAGCATTTT	CSARVGQGSQPQHF
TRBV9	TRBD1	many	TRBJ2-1	TGTGCCAGCAGCCGGGACAGGGGAAGAAATGAGCAGTTCTTC	CASSRDRGRNEQFF
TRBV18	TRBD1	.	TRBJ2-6	TGTGCCAGCTCACAGACTTCCGGGACAGCGATCTCTGGGGCCAACGTCCTGACTTTC	CASSQTSGTAISGANVLTF
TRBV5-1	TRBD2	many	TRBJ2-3	TGCGCCAGCAGCTTGGTACTAGCGGACACAGATACGCAGTATTTT	CASSLVLADTDTQYF
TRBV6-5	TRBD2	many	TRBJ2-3	TGTGCCAGCAGTTACAATAGCGGGGGGAGCACAGATACGCAGTATTTT	CASSYNSGGSTDTQYF
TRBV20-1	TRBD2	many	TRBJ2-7	TGCAGTGCTGCCCGCGGACTAGGGGTTTACGAGCAGTACTTC	CSAARGLGVYEQYF
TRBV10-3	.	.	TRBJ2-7	TGTGCCATCAGTGGGGGGGGGCCCCTCGAGCAGTACTTC	CAISGGGPLEQYF
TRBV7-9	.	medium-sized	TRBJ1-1	TGTGCCACTGACGGGCCAAACACTGAAGCTTTCTTT	CATDGPNTEAFF